Given below is one TCR beta chain in context. What it binds is unknown. This CDR3 region has 12 residues. V lost 8 bases, J lost 11 bases, and 18 bases lay in between. Germline V gene lookup returns CDR1 SGHDN and CDR2 FVKESK. The data belong to a study of T cell responses to AZD1222 COVID-19 vaccine. General study results and limits: The repertoires were collected only after the peak T cell response. Spike-wide vaccine-associated CD4 TCRs dominated at 160-218 and 743-854.

Produced via immunoSEQ multiplex PCR; TCRdb's table is partial and in-frame only. This table holds 100,000 to 150,000 clones, roughly 82% found once. The chain is built from TRBV14 and TRBJ1-1; D might be TRBD1 (6 bases). The sequence was obtained from an adult who received the AZD1222 COVID-19 vaccine. Sequenced material: peripheral blood, taken 28 days after the second AZD1222 dose. The DNA for the CDR3 is TGTGCCAGCTGGGGGCACGGGCAGAGGGCTTTCTTT. This codes for CASWGHGQRAFF.